The subject of this entry is one TCR beta chain. The entry originates in a study of control samples from healthy donors and cancer patients. Using immunoSEQ multiplex PCR, the repertoire was profiled, and TCRdb retains in-frame clones only, with some absent. The data contain around 150,000 clones, approximately 96% of them singletons. The material sequenced was blood. The TCR sequence derives from a woman younger than 45 in good health.

The CDR3 DNA is TGTGCCAGCAGCTTAGGGGGGCAGGGCCAAGAGACCCAGTACTTC. Its protein product is CASSLGGQGQETQYF. J is TRBJ2-5 and V is TRBV13; possible D gene TRBD1, 5 bases. Germline CDR1 PRHDT, CDR2 FYEKMQ (reference sequence). V lost 0 bases and J lost 1, with 9 bases in between. This CDR3 is built from 15 residues.